Described below is a single TCR beta chain sequence and its context. Its specific antigen is unknown. Base qualities are not at hand, and no much larger clone is one base apart. This entry comes from a study of PD-1 blockade in classical Hodgkin lymphoma (dated by TCRdb to about 2020). About the full investigation: The study used TCR beta sequencing and CyTOF to define a peripheral blood immune signature of response to PD-1 blockade in classical Hodgkin lymphoma.

The Qiagen DNeasy kit was used to extract genomic DNA from unsorted PBMCs and from the negatively selected CD4+ and CD8+ fractions. Using primers that anneal to V and J segments, immunoSEQ multiplex PCR amplified the TCR beta CDR3 regions. A synthetic immune receptor repertoire was used to minimize amplification bias, and any residual bias was removed computationally once sequencing was done. The study's processing was this. Custom Python scripts were used to quantify repertoire diversity as the Shannon entropy index. Unsorted, CD4+ and CD8+ repertoires were analyzed separately, except in combined analyses where CD4+ and CD8+ sequences were merged in silico. TCRdb's version of the immuneACCESS table is confined to in-frame rearrangements and falls short of the full clone set. An unresolved V gene accounts for under half of the shortfall where checked; the remainder is of unknown origin. That table furnishes V, J and clone size, whereas the DNA furnished D and trimming. The sample records under 20,000 clones, 75% to 90% of which are singletons. Together, the top ten hold around 4.2% of the sample.

Points the paper makes about the study in general: Newly diagnosed patients were reported to have lower baseline TCR diversity than healthy donors, and relapsed/refractory patients were reported to have lower baseline TCR diversity still. The study was restricted to a single clinical trial cohort, and the causes of repertoire differences, possibly disease activity or prior therapy, were left undefined.

The CDR3 runs 10 amino acids, cysteine and phenylalanine included. Kept here is only the CDR3 DNA, which spans 30 bases and is read in frame from base 1. The germline V gene (reference sequence) gives CDR1 as SGHNT and CDR2 as YYREEE. The V end gives up 6 bases and the J end 13 bases, leaving 5 bases in the junction not matched to a gene. The time point label, read with the paper, signifies: newly diagnosed, previously untreated cHL patient sample. To serve as a comparison group for the relapsed/refractory trial patients, PBMCs were sequenced from patients with newly diagnosed, previously untreated classical Hodgkin lymphoma. Peripheral blood was collected in 8 mL Vacutainer Cell Preparation Tubes, from which PBMCs were isolated by centrifugation and then cryopreserved.

The chain was built from TRBV5-4 and TRBJ2-3, with 7 bases in between that match TRBD1. The sample consisted of peripheral blood mononuclear cells (PBMCs). The sequence derives from a human donor with classical Hodgkin lymphoma. The CDR3 region has the sequence CASTTGVKYF. The DNA sequence reads TGTGCCAGCACCACAGGGGTCAAGTATTTT.